One sample yielded the 15 T cell receptor beta chains listed below, sequenced in a study of response to subunit inactivated influenza vaccine. TCRdb reanalysed the RT-PCR reads using MiXCR and keeps one entry per CDR3 protein. The sample shows about 610,000 distinct CDR3 sequences, around 15% of them seen only once. The material sequenced was PBMCs from blood, taken about 13 days after vaccination. The receptor source for this set is a man aged 50 to 60 who received an inactivated influenza vaccine.

The table lists this clonotype with a few counts. The chain couples TRBV29-1 to TRBJ2-3, with a weak D call TRBD2 (6 bases). The V end was cut by 7 bases, the J end by 0 bases, with 14 bases between. The CDR3 is 14 residues long. Germline-derived CDR1 and CDR2 are SQVTM and ANQGSEA. The CDR3 reads CSAQTRGSTDTQYF. The CDR3 DNA reads as TGCAGCGCTCAGACTAGAGGTAGCACAGATACGCAGTATTTT.

This clonotype was seen a handful of times. This chain connects TRBV25-1 to TRBJ1-5, with a possible D match to TRBD1 (6 bases). V lost 7 bases and J 2 bases, leaving 9 bases between the germline ends. Germline CDR1 MGHDK, CDR2 SYGVNS. The CDR3 spans 13 residues. The CDR3 DNA reads TGTGCCAGCAATGCAGGGGGCAATCAGCCCCAGCATTTT. Protein product: CASNAGGNQPQHF.

V is TRBV6-2 or TRBV6-3 and J is TRBJ1-1, with 7 nucleotides matching TRBD1. J gave up 2 bases and V 5 bases, and 5 bases lay outside the gene matches. Per germline, CDR1 MNHEY and CDR2 SVGEGT. There are 14 residues in the CDR3. The CDR3, as DNA: TGTGCCAGCAGTCGGGACAGCCACAACACTGAAGCTTTCTTT. It codes for CASSRDSHNTEAFF.

The rearrangement links TRBV13 to TRBJ2-1, with unresolved D. V dropped 5 bases and J dropped 3 bases, with 17 bases sitting between them. Germline V gene data show CDR1 as PRHDT and CDR2 as FYEKMQ (reference sequence). The CDR3 runs 16 residues. The chain's CDR3 is CASSAVILPSYNEQFF. CDR3 nucleotides: TGTGCCAGCAGCGCCGTCATTCTACCCAGCTACAATGAGCAGTTCTTC. The full variable domain, completed using reference TRBV13 and TRBJ2-1, is AAGVIQSPRHLIKEKRETATLKCYPIPRHDTVYWYQQGPGQDPQFLISFYEKMQSDKGSIPDRFSAQQFSDYHSELNMSSLELGDSALYFCASSAVILPSYNEQFFGPGTRLTVL.

The chain combines TRBV7-9 with TRBJ2-1; tentatively, D is TRBD2 (6 bases). Germline V lookup: CDR1 SEHNR, CDR2 FQNEAQ (reference sequence). V was shortened by 3 bases and J by 6 bases, with 12 bases between the two germline ends. The CDR3 length is 14 residues. DNA for the CDR3: TGTGCCAGCAGCTTCCCGGGACTTTTCAATGAGCAGTTCTTC. As protein: CASSFPGLFNEQFF.

The V gene is TRBV25-1, the J gene TRBJ2-2; TRBD2 aligns across 11 bases. The CDR3 runs 18 residues. CDR1 is MGHDK, CDR2 SYGVNS, per germline. Unmatched junction bases numbered 8, after V lost 4 bases and J lost 1 base. DNA for the CDR3: TGTGCCAGCAGTGGACGAACTAGCGGGGGATTGAACACCGGGGAGCTGTTTTTT. Translating gives CASSGRTSGGLNTGELFF.

The J gene is TRBJ2-3, the V gene TRBV5-1, with 7 positions matching TRBD2. The CDR3 spans 16 residues. The V gene's germline CDR1 is SGHRS and CDR2 YFSETQ. J gave up 4 bases and V 0 bases, and 8 bases lay outside the gene matches. The CDR3 sequence: CASSLVASGASDTQYF. CDR3 nucleotides: TGCGCCAGCAGCTTGGTAGCCAGCGGGGCCTCAGATACGCAGTATTTT.

In its sample, this clonotype was seen a few times. V is TRBV5-1 and J is TRBJ2-2; possibly TRBD1 for D (6 bases). Trimming pared 1 base from V and 5 bases from J, leaving 18 bases between. The germline gives CDR1 SGHRS, CDR2 YFSETQ. CDR3 length: 17 residues. DNA for the CDR3: TGCGCCAGCAGCTTGTTGGCTGGACAGACTGGAACCGGGGAGCTGTTTTTT. Translated: CASSLLAGQTGTGELFF.

This clonotype appeared a few times. The chain combines TRBV28 with TRBJ2-7; D is unclear. Trimming pared 1 base from V and 7 bases from J, leaving 11 bases between. From germline, CDR1 is MDHEN and CDR2 SYDVKM. There are 13 residues in the CDR3. The CDR3 DNA sequence: TGTGCCAGCAGTTTATACGGTATATTGGAGCAGTACTTC. Its protein product is CASSLYGILEQYF.

With regard to this clonotype: The junction departs from germline at one end; a sequencing error may be responsible. The chain has TRBV28 and TRBJ1-1; TRBD1 is a possible D gene (5 bases). The CDR3 is 12 residues long. The V gene's germline CDR1 is MDHEN and CDR2 SYDVKM. In DNA, the CDR3 is TGTGCCAGCAGAGGGTGGGGCTTGATGGGAATCTTT. Its translation is CASRGWGLMGIF.

The chain links TRBV28 to TRBJ1-2; 10 nucleotides align to TRBD1. Germline V gene sequence: CDR1 MDHEN, CDR2 SYDVKM. V was pared by 2 bases and J by 4 bases, with 7 bases of the junction left unmatched. There are 16 residues in the CDR3. In DNA form, the CDR3 reads TGTGCCAGCAGTTTACGGACAGGGGGAGCTAGCTATGGCTACACCTTC. This sequence encodes CASSLRTGGASYGYTF.

The V call is TRBV12-3 or TRBV12-4, the J call TRBJ2-5; D gene ambiguous. Trimming shortened V by 2 bases and J by 1 base, and 8 bases separated the two germline ends. This CDR3 contains 14 residues. CDR3 residues: CASSLRRTQETQYF. The CDR3 DNA follows: TGTGCCAGCAGTTTACGACGGACCCAAGAGACCCAGTACTTC.

J is TRBJ1-1 and V is TRBV5-1, with D unclear. Germline V lookup: CDR1 SGHRS, CDR2 YFSETQ. V lost 4 bases and J 3 bases, leaving 10 bases between the germline ends. The CDR3 is made up of 13 amino acids. CDR3 sequence reads: CASSTTWDTEAFF. DNA of the CDR3: TGCGCCAGCAGCACCACCTGGGACACTGAAGCTTTCTTT.

V usage is TRBV29-1 and J usage is TRBJ1-5, with a possible D match to TRBD1 (6 bases). Trimming left V 7 bases short and J 2 bases short, with 15 bases between. CDR1 is SQVTM, CDR2 ANQGSEA, per germline. This CDR3 spans 14 amino acids. The CDR3 protein is CSARDPGGNQPQHF. As DNA, the CDR3 is TGCAGCGCTAGGGACCCAGGGGGCAATCAGCCCCAGCATTTT. Based on the CDR3 plus reference TRBV29-1 and TRBJ1-5, the full variable domain is SAVISQKPSRDICQRGTSLTIQCQVDSQVTMMFWYRQQPGQSLTLIATANQGSEATYESGFVIDKFPISRPNLTFSTLTVSNMSPEDSSIYLCSARDPGGNQPQHFGDGTRLSIL.

The chain joins TRBV12-3 or TRBV12-4 to TRBJ2-5; 10 bases map to TRBD2. The CDR3 extends over 15 amino acids. V was pared by 2 bases and J by 3 bases, with 3 bases of the junction left unmatched. The CDR3: CASSLWLAGEETQYF. CDR3 bases: TGTGCCAGCAGTTTATGGCTAGCGGGAGAAGAGACCCAGTACTTC.